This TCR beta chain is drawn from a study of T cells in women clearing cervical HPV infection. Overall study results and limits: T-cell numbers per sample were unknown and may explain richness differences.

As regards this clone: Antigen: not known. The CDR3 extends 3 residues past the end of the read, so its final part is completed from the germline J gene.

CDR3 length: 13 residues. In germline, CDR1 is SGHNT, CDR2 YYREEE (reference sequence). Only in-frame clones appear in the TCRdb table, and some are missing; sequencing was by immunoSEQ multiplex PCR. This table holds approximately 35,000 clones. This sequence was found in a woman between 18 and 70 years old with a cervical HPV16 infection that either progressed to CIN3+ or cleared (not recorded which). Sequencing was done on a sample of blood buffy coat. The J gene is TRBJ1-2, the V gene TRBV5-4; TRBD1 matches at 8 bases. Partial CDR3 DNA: TGTGCCAGCAGCTTGGAGACAGGGGACGGC. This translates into CASSLETGDG. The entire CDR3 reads CASSLETGDGYTF. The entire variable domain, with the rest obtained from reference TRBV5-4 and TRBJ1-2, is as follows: ETGVTQSPTHLIKTRGQQVTLRCSSQSGHNTVSWYQQALGQGPQFIFQYYREEENGRGNFPPRFSGLQFPNYSSELNVNALELDDSALYLCASSLETGDGYTFGSGTRLTVV.